These T cell receptor beta chains were read from a single sample in a study of T cell responses to AZD1222 COVID-19 vaccine. Using immunoSEQ multiplex PCR, the repertoire was profiled, and TCRdb retains in-frame clones only, with some absent. This sample carries approximately 150,000 clones, about 93% of them seen once, and the ten largest clones take 5.1%. Sequencing used peripheral blood, obtained on day 0 of AZD1222 vaccination. The receptors originated from an adult in good health. Both conserved end residues are part of each CDR3. The D gene is left open where the match is weak. Clone size appears in some rows only: once, few, many, or a class for an expanded clone.

cdr3_aa	j_call	d_call	clone_size	v_call
CSAEMNTEAFF	TRBJ1-1	-	-	TRBV29-1
CASSIAEGLDQPQHF	TRBJ1-5	-	-	TRBV19
CASSQEGGYPYEQYF	TRBJ2-7	-	-	TRBV4-3
CASVSGGGELFF	TRBJ2-2	-	-	TRBV12-5
CASSRVGGLHDGYTF	TRBJ1-2	TRBD1	-	TRBV6-5
CATSDTGNYEQYF	TRBJ2-7	-	-	TRBV24-1
CAAAADRDYNEQFF	TRBJ2-1	TRBD1	-	TRBV10-3
CASSWSSYNEQFF	TRBJ2-1	-	-	TRBV11-2
CASSVGPAALEKLFF	TRBJ1-4	-	-	TRBV9
CASSLRGQVYSPLHF	TRBJ1-6	-	once	TRBV5-8
CASTSTGFSYTF	TRBJ1-2	-	-	TRBV6-5
CASSLTGEWEEQFF	TRBJ2-1	TRBD1	-	TRBV5-6
CASILQGNTEAFF	TRBJ1-1	-	-	TRBV21-1
CASRWTEGQETQYF	TRBJ2-5	-	-	TRBV2
CASSSGQGAMNEQYF	TRBJ2-7	TRBD1	-	TRBV11-2
CASSPLTRPDSNQPQHF	TRBJ1-5	-	-	TRBV5-8
CASSLLGLVSHEQYF	TRBJ2-7	TRBD2	-	TRBV6-2/TRBV6-3
CASSSQQGFNQPQHF	TRBJ1-5	-	once	TRBV7-2
CASSLPGRGGSYNEQFF	TRBJ2-1	TRBD2	-	TRBV7-2
CASTLEQPNSPLHF	TRBJ1-6	-	-	TRBV6-5
CASSFTLPAYEQYF	TRBJ2-7	-	-	TRBV7-2
CASSARGNSPLHF	TRBJ1-6	-	-	TRBV25-1
CASSGRDRVYEQYF	TRBJ2-7	TRBD1	-	TRBV5-6
CASSPSGAGGGETQYF	TRBJ2-5	TRBD2	-	TRBV18
CASSLVPDNTEAFF	TRBJ1-1	-	once	TRBV7-8
CASSQDRASGGLQETQYF	TRBJ2-5	TRBD2	-	TRBV4-3
CASSMDRGSVEKLFF	TRBJ1-4	TRBD1	-	TRBV28
CASSQDRGEKLFF	TRBJ1-4	-	-	TRBV4-2
CASTAGTSGSNEQFF	TRBJ2-1	TRBD2	once	TRBV19
CASSSPRETQYF	TRBJ2-5	-	-	TRBV5-1
CASSMAVSSNEGTQYF	TRBJ2-5	-	-	TRBV19
CASSVGASGGRGNTDTQYF	TRBJ2-3	TRBD2	-	TRBV9
CASSLEGQNTDTQYF	TRBJ2-3	-	-	TRBV7-9
CASSRGRGYGYTF	TRBJ1-2	-	-	TRBV4-2
CASSLLQGSSGNTIYF	TRBJ1-3	TRBD1	-	TRBV5-1
CASSPPRGGLSTDTQYF	TRBJ2-3	-	once	TRBV5-4
CASSLASGNYEQYF	TRBJ2-7	-	-	TRBV7-8
CASSLGTSLYEQYF	TRBJ2-7	-	-	TRBV5-1
CASSLGWAGESQETQYF	TRBJ2-5	TRBD2	few	TRBV7-6
CASSQVFMNTEAFF	TRBJ1-1	-	-	TRBV14
CASAGGPNYGYTF	TRBJ1-2	TRBD1	-	TRBV19
CASSPGVSSEQYF	TRBJ2-7	-	-	TRBV6-2/TRBV6-3
CASSLVGPGGELFF	TRBJ2-2	-	-	TRBV7-6